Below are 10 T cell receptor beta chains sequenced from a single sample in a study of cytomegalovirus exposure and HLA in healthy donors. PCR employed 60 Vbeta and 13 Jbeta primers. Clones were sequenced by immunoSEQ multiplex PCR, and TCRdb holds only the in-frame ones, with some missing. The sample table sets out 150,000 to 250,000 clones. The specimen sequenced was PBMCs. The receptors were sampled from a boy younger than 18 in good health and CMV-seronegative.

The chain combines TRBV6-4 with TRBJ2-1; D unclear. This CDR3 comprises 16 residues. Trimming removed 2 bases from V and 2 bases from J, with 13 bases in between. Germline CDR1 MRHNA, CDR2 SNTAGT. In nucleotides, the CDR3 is TGTGCCAGCAGTGACCGCTTCCGGGTCCCCTACAATGAGCAGTTCTTC. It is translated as CASSDRFRVPYNEQFF.

The CDR3 DNA reads as TGTGCCAGCAGCTTCCCGACTAGCGGGGGGACCGGGGAGCTGTTTTTT. Translation gives CASSFPTSGGTGELFF. The chain uses TRBV7-8 and TRBJ2-2, with TRBD2 matching over 13 bases. With V trimmed by 3 bases and J by 5 bases, 3 bases remained unmatched. In germline, CDR1 is SGHVS, CDR2 FQNEAQ. This CDR3 has 16 residues. Complete variable domain (other parts from reference TRBV7-8 and TRBJ2-2): GAGVSQSPRYKVAKRGQDVALRCDPISGHVSLFWYQQALGQGPEFLTYFQNEAQLDKSGLPSDRFFAERPEGSVSTLKIQRTQQEDSAVYLCASSFPTSGGTGELFFGEGSRLTVL.

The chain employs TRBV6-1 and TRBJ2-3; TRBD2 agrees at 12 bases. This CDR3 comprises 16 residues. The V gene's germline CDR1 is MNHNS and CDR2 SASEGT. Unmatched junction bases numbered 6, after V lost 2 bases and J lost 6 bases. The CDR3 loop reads CASSESPSGGADTQYF. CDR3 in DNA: TGTGCCAGCAGTGAATCCCCTAGCGGGGGGGCCGATACGCAGTATTTT.

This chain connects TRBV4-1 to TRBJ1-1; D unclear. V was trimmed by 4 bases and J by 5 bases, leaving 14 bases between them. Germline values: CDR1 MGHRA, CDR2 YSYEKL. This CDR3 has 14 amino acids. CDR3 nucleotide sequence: TGCGCCAGCAGCCCAAGGCCGAGGGCAACTGAAGCTTTCTTT. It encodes CASSPRPRATEAFF.

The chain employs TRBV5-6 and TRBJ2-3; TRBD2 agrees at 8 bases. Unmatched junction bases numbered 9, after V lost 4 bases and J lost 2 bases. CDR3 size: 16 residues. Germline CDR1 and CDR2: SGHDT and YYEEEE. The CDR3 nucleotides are TGTGCCAGCAGCCTTCCCTCGGGGGGGCTCACAGATACGCAGTATTTT. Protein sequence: CASSLPSGGLTDTQYF. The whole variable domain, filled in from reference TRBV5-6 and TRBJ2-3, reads DAGVTQSPTHLIKTRGQQVTLRCSPKSGHDTVSWYQQALGQGPQFIFQYYEEEERQRGNFPDRFSGHQFPNYSSELNVNALLLGDSALYLCASSLPSGGLTDTQYFGPGTRLTVL.

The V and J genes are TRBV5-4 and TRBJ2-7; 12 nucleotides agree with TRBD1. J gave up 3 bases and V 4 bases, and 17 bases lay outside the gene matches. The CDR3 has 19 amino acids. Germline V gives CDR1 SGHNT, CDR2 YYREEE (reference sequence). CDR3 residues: CASSPGTGGGFDRHYEQYF. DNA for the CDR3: TGTGCCAGCAGCCCGGGGACAGGGGGCGGGTTCGATCGGCACTACGAGCAGTACTTC.

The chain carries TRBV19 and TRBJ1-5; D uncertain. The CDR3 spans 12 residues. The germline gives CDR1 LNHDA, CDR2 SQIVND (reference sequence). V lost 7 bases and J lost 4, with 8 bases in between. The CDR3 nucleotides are TGTGCCAGTACCTCGCGGAATCAGCCCCAGCATTTT. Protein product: CASTSRNQPQHF.

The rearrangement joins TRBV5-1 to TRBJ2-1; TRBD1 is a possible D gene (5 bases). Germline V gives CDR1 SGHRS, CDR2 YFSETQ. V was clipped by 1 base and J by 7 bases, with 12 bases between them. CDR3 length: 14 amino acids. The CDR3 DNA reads TGCGCCAGCAGCTTGAGGGGCGGAGATAATGAGCAGTTCTTC. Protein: CASSLRGGDNEQFF. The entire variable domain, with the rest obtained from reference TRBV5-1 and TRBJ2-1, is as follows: KAGVTQTPRYLIKTRGQQVTLSCSPISGHRSVSWYQQTPGQGLQFLFEYFSETQRNKGNFPGRFSGRQFSNSRSEMNVSTLELGDSALYLCASSLRGGDNEQFFGPGTRLTVL.

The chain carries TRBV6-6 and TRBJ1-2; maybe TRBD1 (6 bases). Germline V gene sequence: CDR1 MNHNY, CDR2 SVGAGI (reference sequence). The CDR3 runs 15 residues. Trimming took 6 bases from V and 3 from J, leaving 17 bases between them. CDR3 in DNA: TGTGCCAGCAGGTTTCAATCAGGGGCATACTATGGCTACACCTTC. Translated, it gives CASRFQSGAYYGYTF.

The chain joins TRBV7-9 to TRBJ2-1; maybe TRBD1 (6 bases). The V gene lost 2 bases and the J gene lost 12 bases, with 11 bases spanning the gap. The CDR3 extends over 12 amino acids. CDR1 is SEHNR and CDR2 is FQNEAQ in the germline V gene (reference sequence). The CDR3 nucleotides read TGTGCCAGCAGCTTATTATTGGACAGGCAGTTCTTC. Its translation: CASSLLLDRQFF.